These 8 T cell receptor beta chains share one sample of origin, sequenced in a study of blood T cell repertoires in COVID-19. Assay: immunoSEQ multiplex PCR; the TCRdb copy retains only in-frame clones and omits some. The repertoire holds around 58,000 clones, with about four fifths as singletons. Material: PBMCs or T cells enriched from blood (not recorded which). The receptors here all came from a woman aged 40 to 50 with acute COVID-19.

The chain joins TRBV28 to TRBJ1-6; possibly TRBD1 for D (5 bases). V lost 1 base and J lost 10, with 14 bases in between. The CDR3 consists of 15 residues. Germline values: CDR1 MDHEN, CDR2 SYDVKM. This CDR3 reads CASSLSSGPRSPLHF. The CDR3 region has the DNA TGTGCCAGCAGTTTATCCTCAGGGCCGCGCTCACCCCTCCACTTT.

The rearrangement uses TRBV6-4 and TRBJ1-6; D remains unclear. V was trimmed by 0 bases and J by 8 bases, leaving 5 bases between them. This CDR3 comprises 13 residues. Germline CDR1 is MRHNA and CDR2 is SNTAGT. DNA for the CDR3: TGTGCCAGCAGTGACTCGAGGGATTCACCCCTCCACTTT. This codes for CASSDSRDSPLHF.

The gene calls are TRBV4-1 and TRBJ2-7, with 9 bases identical to TRBD2. Unmatched junction bases numbered 6, after V lost 2 bases and J lost 4 bases. Looked up from germline, CDR1 is MGHRA and CDR2 is YSYEKL. The CDR3 sequence is 15 residues long. The CDR3 DNA reads TGCGCCAGCAGCCAATCGCTAGCGGGAAGGTACGAGCAGTACTTC. It translates to CASSQSLAGRYEQYF.

The chain is built from TRBV9 and TRBJ2-3; D is possibly TRBD1 (5 bases). The CDR3 has 15 amino acids. V shed 3 bases and J shed 0 bases, with 11 bases lying between them. Germline CDR1 is SGDLS and CDR2 is YYNGEE. The CDR3 DNA reads as TGTGCCAGCAGCGATCAGGGTCATAGCACAGATACGCAGTATTTT. Its translation is CASSDQGHSTDTQYF.

V gene TRBV6-5 combines with J gene TRBJ1-1; no reliable D call. CDR1 MNHEY and CDR2 SVGAGI come from the germline V gene. The CDR3 runs to 14 residues. V dropped 4 bases and J dropped 1 base, with 10 bases sitting between them. CDR3 coding DNA: TGTGCCAGCAGTTCGACTCGGAGGAACACTGAAGCTTTCTTT. Encoded protein: CASSSTRRNTEAFF.

The chain couples TRBV5-6 to TRBJ1-2; D is ambiguous. Germline-derived CDR1 and CDR2 are SGHDT and YYEEEE. CDR3 length: 14 amino acids. Trimming cost V 2 bases and J 5 bases, with 13 bases left between them. As DNA, the CDR3 is TGTGCCAGCAGCTTTCTCCAACGGACTTATGGCTACACCTTC. Protein sequence: CASSFLQRTYGYTF. Full variable domain (remainder filled in from reference TRBV5-6 and TRBJ1-2): DAGVTQSPTHLIKTRGQQVTLRCSPKSGHDTVSWYQQALGQGPQFIFQYYEEEERQRGNFPDRFSGHQFPNYSSELNVNALLLGDSALYLCASSFLQRTYGYTFGSGTRLTVV.

The V gene is TRBV10-3, the J gene TRBJ2-1; 10 bases match TRBD2. Germline trimming cut 6 bases from V and 8 bases from J; bases unmatched to any gene: 10. Per germline, CDR1 ENHRY and CDR2 SYGVKD. The CDR3 is 15 amino acids. As DNA, the CDR3 is TGTGCCATCAGCCCCGGTCTAGCGGGAGTCGATGAGCAGTTCTTC. It specifies CAISPGLAGVDEQFF.

The chain recombines TRBV2 with TRBJ2-2; 15 bases line up with TRBD2. Germline V gene lookup returns CDR1 SNHLY and CDR2 FYNNEI. This CDR3 region has 18 residues. Germline trimming cut 9 bases from V and 3 bases from J; bases unmatched to any gene: 11. The CDR3 sequence: CASLGLAGGPRYTGELFF. The CDR3 coding sequence is TGTGCCAGTCTCGGACTAGCGGGGGGGCCGAGGTACACCGGGGAGCTGTTTTTT.